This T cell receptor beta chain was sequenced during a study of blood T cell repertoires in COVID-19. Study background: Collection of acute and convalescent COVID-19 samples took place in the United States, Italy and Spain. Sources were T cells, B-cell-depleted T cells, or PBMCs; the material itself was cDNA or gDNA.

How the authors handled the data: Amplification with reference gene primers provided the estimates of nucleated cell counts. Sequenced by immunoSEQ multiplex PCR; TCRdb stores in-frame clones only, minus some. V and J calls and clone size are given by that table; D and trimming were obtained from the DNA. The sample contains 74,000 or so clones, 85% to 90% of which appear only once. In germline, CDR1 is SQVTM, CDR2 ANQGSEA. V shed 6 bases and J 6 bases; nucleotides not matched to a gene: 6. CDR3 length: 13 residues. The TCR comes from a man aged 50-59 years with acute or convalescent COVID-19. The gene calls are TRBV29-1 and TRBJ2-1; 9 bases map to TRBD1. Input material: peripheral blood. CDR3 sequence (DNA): TGCAGCGTGCGGGACAGGGCACGCAATGAGCAGTTCTTC. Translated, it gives CSVRDRARNEQFF.